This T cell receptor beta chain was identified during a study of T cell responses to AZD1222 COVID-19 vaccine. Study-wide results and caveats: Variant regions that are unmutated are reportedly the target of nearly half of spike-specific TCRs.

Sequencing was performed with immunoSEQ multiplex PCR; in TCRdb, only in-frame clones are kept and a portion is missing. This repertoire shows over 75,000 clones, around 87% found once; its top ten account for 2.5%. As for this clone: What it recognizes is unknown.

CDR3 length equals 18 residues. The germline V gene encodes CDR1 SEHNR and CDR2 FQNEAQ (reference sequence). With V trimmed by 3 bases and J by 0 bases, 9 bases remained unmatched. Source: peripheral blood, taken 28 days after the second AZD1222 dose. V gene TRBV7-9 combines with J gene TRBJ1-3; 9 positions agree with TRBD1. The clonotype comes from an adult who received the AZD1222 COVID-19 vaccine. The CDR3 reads CASSFGTGPSHSGNTIYF. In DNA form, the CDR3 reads TGTGCCAGCAGCTTCGGGACAGGGCCATCCCACTCTGGAAACACCATATATTTT.